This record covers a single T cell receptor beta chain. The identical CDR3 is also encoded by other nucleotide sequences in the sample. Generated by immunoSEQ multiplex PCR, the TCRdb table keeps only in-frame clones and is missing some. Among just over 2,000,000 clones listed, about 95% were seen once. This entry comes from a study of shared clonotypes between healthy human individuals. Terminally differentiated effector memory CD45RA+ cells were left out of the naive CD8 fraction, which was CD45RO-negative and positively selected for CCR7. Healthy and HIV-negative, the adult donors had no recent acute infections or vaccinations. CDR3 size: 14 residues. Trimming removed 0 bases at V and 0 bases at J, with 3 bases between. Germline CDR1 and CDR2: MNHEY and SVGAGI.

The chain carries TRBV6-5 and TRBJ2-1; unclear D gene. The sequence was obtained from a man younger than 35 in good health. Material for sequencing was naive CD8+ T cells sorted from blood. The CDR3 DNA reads TGTGCCAGCAGTTACTCCAGCTCCTACAATGAGCAGTTCTTC. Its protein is CASSYSSSYNEQFF.